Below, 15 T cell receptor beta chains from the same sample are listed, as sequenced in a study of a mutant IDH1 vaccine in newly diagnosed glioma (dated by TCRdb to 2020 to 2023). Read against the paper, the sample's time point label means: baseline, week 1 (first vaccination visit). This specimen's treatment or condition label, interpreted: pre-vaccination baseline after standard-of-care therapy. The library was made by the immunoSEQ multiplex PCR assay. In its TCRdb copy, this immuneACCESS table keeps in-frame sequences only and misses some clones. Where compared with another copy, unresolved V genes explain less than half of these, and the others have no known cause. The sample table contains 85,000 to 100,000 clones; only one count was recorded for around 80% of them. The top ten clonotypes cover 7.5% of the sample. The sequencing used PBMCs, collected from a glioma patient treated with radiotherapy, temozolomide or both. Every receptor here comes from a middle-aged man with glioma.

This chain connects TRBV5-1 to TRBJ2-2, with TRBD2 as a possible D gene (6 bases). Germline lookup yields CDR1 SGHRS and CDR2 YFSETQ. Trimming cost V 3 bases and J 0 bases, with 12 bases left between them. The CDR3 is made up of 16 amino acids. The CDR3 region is CASSWTRGPNTGELFF. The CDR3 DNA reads TGCGCCAGCAGCTGGACGCGGGGCCCGAACACCGGGGAGCTGTTTTTT.

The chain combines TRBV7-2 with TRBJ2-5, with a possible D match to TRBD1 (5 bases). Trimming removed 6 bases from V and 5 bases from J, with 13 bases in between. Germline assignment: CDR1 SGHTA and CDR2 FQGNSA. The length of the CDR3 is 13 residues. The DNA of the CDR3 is TGTGCCAGCAGAAGGACCAGGGCGGAGACCCAGTACTTC. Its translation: CASRRTRAETQYF.

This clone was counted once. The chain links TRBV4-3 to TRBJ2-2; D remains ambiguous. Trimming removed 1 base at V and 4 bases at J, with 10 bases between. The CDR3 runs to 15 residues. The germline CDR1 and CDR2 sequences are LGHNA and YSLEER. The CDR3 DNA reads TGCGCCAGCAGCCAAGGAGGTTCGCTCACCGGGGAGCTGTTTTTT. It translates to CASSQGGSLTGELFF.

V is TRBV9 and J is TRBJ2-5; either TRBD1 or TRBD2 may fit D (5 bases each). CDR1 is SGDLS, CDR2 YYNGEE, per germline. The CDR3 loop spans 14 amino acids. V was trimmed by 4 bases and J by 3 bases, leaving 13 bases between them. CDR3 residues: CASSRGTSKETQYF. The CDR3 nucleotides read TGTGCCAGCAGCCGAGGGACGTCCAAAGAGACCCAGTACTTC.

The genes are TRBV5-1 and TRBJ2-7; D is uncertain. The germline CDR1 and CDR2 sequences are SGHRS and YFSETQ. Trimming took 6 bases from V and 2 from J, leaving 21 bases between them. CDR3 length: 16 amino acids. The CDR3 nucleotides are TGCGCCAGCACCTTATTTGTGCGGACCGACCCCTACGAGCAGTACTTC. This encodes CASTLFVRTDPYEQYF.

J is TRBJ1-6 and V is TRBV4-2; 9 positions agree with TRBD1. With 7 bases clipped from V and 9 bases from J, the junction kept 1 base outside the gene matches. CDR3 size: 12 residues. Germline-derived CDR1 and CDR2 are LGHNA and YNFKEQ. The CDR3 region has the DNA TGTGCCAGCAAGACAGGGGGTTCACCCCTCCACTTT. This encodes CASKTGGSPLHF.

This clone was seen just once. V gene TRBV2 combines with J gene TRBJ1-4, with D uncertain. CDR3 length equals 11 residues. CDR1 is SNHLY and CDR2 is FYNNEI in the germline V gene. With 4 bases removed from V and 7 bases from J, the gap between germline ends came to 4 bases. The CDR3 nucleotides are TGTGCCAGCAGTGTGAGTGAAAAACTGTTTTTT. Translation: CASSVSEKLFF.

CDR3 region: CASSLPLRGRGTEAFF. The DNA of the CDR3 is TGTGCCAGCAGCTTACCTCTCAGGGGGCGAGGGACTGAAGCTTTCTTT. This rearrangement joins TRBV7-9 to TRBJ1-1; TRBD1 matches at 8 bases. CDR3 length: 16 amino acids. The germline V gene has CDR1 SEHNR and CDR2 FQNEAQ (reference sequence). The trim removed 2 bases at V and 5 bases at J, leaving 10 bases unmatched.

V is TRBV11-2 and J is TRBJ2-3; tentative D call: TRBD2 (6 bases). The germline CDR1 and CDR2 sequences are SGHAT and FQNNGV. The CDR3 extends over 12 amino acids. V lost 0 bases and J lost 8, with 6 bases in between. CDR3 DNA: TGTGCCAGCAGCTTAGACGGGAGTACGCAGTATTTT. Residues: CASSLDGSTQYF.

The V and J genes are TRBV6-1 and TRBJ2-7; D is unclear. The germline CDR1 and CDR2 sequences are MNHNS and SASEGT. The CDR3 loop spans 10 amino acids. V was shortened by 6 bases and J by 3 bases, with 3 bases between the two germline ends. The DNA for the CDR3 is TGTGCCAGCAGCCTCTACGAGCAGTACTTC. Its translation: CASSLYEQYF.

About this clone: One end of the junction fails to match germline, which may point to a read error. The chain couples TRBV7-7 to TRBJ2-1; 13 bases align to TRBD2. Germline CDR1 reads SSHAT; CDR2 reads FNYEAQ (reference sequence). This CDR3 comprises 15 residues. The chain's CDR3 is CASSAGTSGTTHQFF. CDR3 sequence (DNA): TGTGCTAGCAGCGCAGGGACTAGCGGGACCACCCACCAGTTCTTC.

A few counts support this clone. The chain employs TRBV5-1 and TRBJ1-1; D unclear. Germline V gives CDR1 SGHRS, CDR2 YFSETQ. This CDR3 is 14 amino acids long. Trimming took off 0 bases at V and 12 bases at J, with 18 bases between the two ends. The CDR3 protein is CASSLDGSVPLPFF. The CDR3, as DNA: TGCGCCAGCAGCTTGGACGGCTCAGTCCCTCTACCTTTCTTT.

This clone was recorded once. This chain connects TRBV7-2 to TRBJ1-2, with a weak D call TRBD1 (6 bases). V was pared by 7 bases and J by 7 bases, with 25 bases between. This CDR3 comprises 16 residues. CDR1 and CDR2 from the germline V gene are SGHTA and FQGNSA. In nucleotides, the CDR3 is TGTGCCAGCACCCTACAACGAGGGGGGCAGGGGCCTGGCTACACCTTC. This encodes CASTLQRGGQGPGYTF.

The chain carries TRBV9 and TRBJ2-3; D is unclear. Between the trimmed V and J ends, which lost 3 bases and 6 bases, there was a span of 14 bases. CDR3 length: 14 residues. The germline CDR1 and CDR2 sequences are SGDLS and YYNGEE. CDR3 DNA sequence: TGTGCCAGCAGCGCCCGACGAACCGAGGATACGCAGTATTTT. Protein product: CASSARRTEDTQYF.

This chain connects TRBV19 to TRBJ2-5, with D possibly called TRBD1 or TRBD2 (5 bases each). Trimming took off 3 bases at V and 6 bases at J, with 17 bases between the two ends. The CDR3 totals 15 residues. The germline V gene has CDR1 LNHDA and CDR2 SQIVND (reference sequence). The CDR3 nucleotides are TGTGCCAGTAGTATCCCCGCCGGGACGTTGAAGACCCAGTACTTC. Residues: CASSIPAGTLKTQYF.